What follows are 24 T cell receptor beta chains derived from one specimen sequenced in a study of T cells expressing NK-cell markers (dated by TCRdb to the early 2020s). To prepare the library, 5' RACE was applied. The data were produced on an Illumina HiSeq 2000. Each entry corresponds to one CDR3 protein sequence from reads that TCRdb reprocessed, and DNA is not given. This sample's listing comprises roughly 300,000 distinct CDR3 sequences. 4% to 5% of the sample rests with the top ten. Sequencing was carried out using blood T cells: a sorted CD56 or NKG2C T cell subset, CD4+ or CD8+ T cells, or bulk PBMC T cells (not recorded which). Source of these receptors: a woman aged 18-70 years in good health.

The chain has TRBV24-1 and TRBJ2-1; TCRdb designates TRBD2, a call that cannot be tested without DNA. CDR3 length: 18 amino acids. Germline V gene lookup returns CDR1 KGHDR and CDR2 SFDVKD. CDR3 protein: CATSAGRPSTRVDNEQFF.

V gene TRBV20-1 combines with J gene TRBJ2-7; with no DNA, the TCRdb D assignment of TRBD2 cannot be verified. CDR3 size: 14 residues. From germline, CDR1 is DFQATT and CDR2 SNEGSKA (reference sequence). The CDR3 loop reads CSAKTSGRLYEQYF.

This chain links TRBV7-2 with TRBJ2-1; the D call from TCRdb, TRBD2, cannot be confirmed without DNA. The germline V gene encodes CDR1 SGHTA and CDR2 FQGNSA. There are 18 residues in the CDR3. This chain's CDR3 is CASSLAGLAGGLYNEQFF.

The gene calls are TRBV12-3 or TRBV12-4 and TRBJ2-5; absent DNA, TCRdb's TRBD2 call cannot be checked. The CDR3 totals 16 residues. Here the CDR3 reads CASSPPRGLAEETQYF.

The rearrangement links TRBV7-2 to TRBJ1-2; TCRdb selects TRBD1, and the lack of DNA leaves this call unchecked. The CDR3 totals 15 residues. Germline V gives CDR1 SGHTA, CDR2 FQGNSA. CDR3 loop: CASSLEGSGVYGYTF.

This sequence joins TRBV29-1 and TRBJ1-5; TCRdb's D call of TRBD1 is untestable without DNA. CDR1 and CDR2 (germline): SQVTM, ANQGSEA. The CDR3 has 11 residues. The CDR3: CSVGGDQPQHF.

This chain links TRBV11-1 with TRBJ2-7; checking the TCRdb D call of TRBD2 is not possible without DNA. The CDR3 covers 12 residues. Per the germline V gene, CDR1 is SGHAT and CDR2 is FQDESV (reference sequence). The CDR3 loop is CASSRTSGEQYF.

The chain has TRBV25-1 and TRBJ2-3; TCRdb picks TRBD2, but there is no DNA to check that call. The CDR3 length is 15 residues. CDR1 MGHDK and CDR2 SYGVNS come from the germline V gene. The CDR3 reads CASAHSGEVTDTQYF.

V and J are TRBV4-2 and TRBJ2-1; TCRdb selects TRBD2, and the lack of DNA leaves this call unchecked. The germline gives CDR1 LGHNA, CDR2 YNFKEQ. This CDR3 has 17 amino acids. CDR3 protein: CASSQGGGGRAGNEQFF.

The chain uses TRBV10-3 and TRBJ2-7. The CDR3 has 13 residues. Germline V CDR1 and CDR2: ENHRY, SYGVKD. CDR3 residues: CAISEGGTYEQYF.

The chain links TRBV3-1 to TRBJ2-7. This CDR3 is built from 12 residues. Germline CDR1 is LGHDT and CDR2 is YNNKEL (reference sequence). This CDR3 is CASSQGPLEQYF.

This sequence joins TRBV30 and TRBJ2-2; TCRdb's D call, TRBD1, is unchecked because there is no DNA. Germline V gives CDR1 GTSNPN, CDR2 SVGIG (reference sequence). This CDR3 has 15 residues. This chain's CDR3 is CAWSTGSGYTGELFF.

The chain has TRBV15 and TRBJ2-3; TCRdb names TRBD2, which stays unverified in the absence of DNA. This CDR3 has 17 amino acids. Germline CDR1 is LNHNV and CDR2 is YYDKDF (reference sequence). The CDR3 is CATSREDPGVTPDTQYF.

CDR3 amino acids: CSAGTVAYNEQFF. The J gene is TRBJ2-1, the V gene TRBV29-1; the TCRdb call, TRBD1, lacks DNA for checking. The CDR3 totals 13 residues. Looked up from germline, CDR1 is SQVTM and CDR2 is ANQGSEA.

The J gene is TRBJ1-1, the V gene TRBV5-4; TCRdb's D gene call, TRBD1, goes unchecked for lack of DNA. In germline, CDR1 is SGHNT, CDR2 YYREEE (reference sequence). The CDR3 runs to 14 residues. This CDR3 is CASSFGDRVTEAFF. Based on the CDR3 plus reference TRBV5-4 and TRBJ1-1, the full variable domain is ETGVTQSPTHLIKTRGQQVTLRCSSQSGHNTVSWYQQALGQGPQFIFQYYREEENGRGNFPPRFSGLQFPNYSSELNVNALELDDSALYLCASSFGDRVTEAFFGQGTRLTVV.

The genes are TRBV7-9 and TRBJ2-2; no DNA is available, so the TRBD1 call from TCRdb remains unchecked. Germline loops: CDR1 SEHNR, CDR2 FQNEAQ (reference sequence). The CDR3 contains 15 residues. CDR3 sequence reads: CASSLQGITTGELFF.

This chain connects TRBV4-3 to TRBJ1-6; the D call from TCRdb, TRBD1, cannot be confirmed without DNA. Germline lookup yields CDR1 LGHNA and CDR2 YSLEER. This CDR3 is built from 18 residues. The CDR3: CASSHRTGAISYNSPLHF.

This rearrangement joins TRBV6-2 or TRBV6-3 to TRBJ2-1; the D call from TCRdb, TRBD1, cannot be confirmed without DNA. CDR1 and CDR2 (germline): MNHEY, SVGEGT. This CDR3 has 12 amino acids. CDR3 in amino acids: CASRVDRGEQFF.

The CDR3 spells CSAAGLAGVGEQYF. The chain has TRBV20-1 and TRBJ2-7; as DNA is missing, the TRBD2 call by TCRdb cannot be tested. The germline CDR1 and CDR2 sequences are DFQATT and SNEGSKA (reference sequence). The CDR3 is 14 amino acids.

The V call is TRBV9, the J call TRBJ1-3. The CDR3 spans 14 residues. Germline CDR1 and CDR2: SGDLS and YYNGEE. The CDR3 reads CASSGGGGGTTIYF. Full variable domain (rest looked up from reference TRBV9 and TRBJ1-3): DSGVTQTPKHLITATGQRVTLRCSPRSGDLSVYWYQQSLDQGLQFLIQYYNGEERAKGNILERFSAQQFPDLHSELNLSSLELGDSALYFCASSGGGGGTTIYFGEGSWLTVV.

The V and J genes are TRBV6-2 or TRBV6-3 and TRBJ2-1; TCRdb calls TRBD1, which cannot be checked without DNA. CDR3 length equals 14 residues. Germline CDR1 is MNHEY and CDR2 is SVGEGT. This chain's CDR3 is CASSTPWGSDEQFF.

The chain uses TRBV18 and TRBJ1-1. This CDR3 contains 14 residues. Germline lookup yields CDR1 KGHSH and CDR2 LQKENI. This CDR3 is CASSPTQMNTEAFF.

The gene calls are TRBV6-1 and TRBJ2-4. Germline CDR1 MNHNS, CDR2 SASEGT. This CDR3 contains 15 residues. CDR3 sequence: CASSLGGLAKNIQYF.

This chain links TRBV7-2 with TRBJ2-5; the TCRdb call, TRBD1, lacks DNA for checking. Germline CDR1 is SGHTA and CDR2 is FQGNSA. CDR3 length equals 17 residues. CDR3: CASSWRVGTGRMETQYF.